The rows below give T cell receptor beta chains drawn from one sample of a study of blood T cell repertoires in COVID-19. Measured with immunoSEQ multiplex PCR; TCRdb has only the in-frame clones, and not every one. The sample holds more than 65,000 clones, around nine tenths seen once. Sequencing used peripheral blood. Receptors were obtained from a human donor in a cohort sampled during active COVID-19. CDR3s include the opening cysteine and the closing phenylalanine or tryptophan. Each record gives: CDR3 length, clone size, D gene, J gene, V gene, CDR3 DNA, CDR3 protein. D genes are given only for firm matches. Not all rows give a size; the values are once, few, many and, for expanded clones, a class.

>13|NA|NA|TRBJ1-1|TRBV9
TGTGCCAGCAGCGCCCCGGGGGGCCATGAAGCTTTCTTT
CASSAPGGHEAFF
>10|NA|NA|TRBJ2-7|TRBV30
TGTGCCTGGAGTCACTACGAGCAGTACTTC
CAWSHYEQYF
>14|NA|NA|TRBJ1-2|TRBV9
TGTGCCAGCAGCGTAGAGGGGGGGAACTATGGCTACACCTTC
CASSVEGGNYGYTF
>18|once|TRBD1|TRBJ2-7|TRBV11-2
TGTGCCAGCAGCCCGATTAAAGGCGGCGGGACAGGGTCCTACGAGCAGTACTTC
CASSPIKGGGTGSYEQYF
>18|NA|TRBD1|TRBJ2-7|TRBV9
TGTGCCAGCAGCGTAGAGTCTGGATCTTGGGACAGCGTCTACGAGCAGTACTTC
CASSVESGSWDSVYEQYF
>14|NA|NA|TRBJ1-4|TRBV27
TGTGCCAGTTCCCGGGAGACCTCTAATGAAAAACTGTTTTTT
CASSRETSNEKLFF
>14|NA|TRBD1|TRBJ2-7|TRBV9
TGTGCCAGCAGCGTAGGGGACAGGGGCTACGAGCAGTACTTC
CASSVGDRGYEQYF
>14|NA|TRBD2|TRBJ2-7|TRBV6-5
TGTGCCAGCAGTAGCGGGGACTCCTCCTACGAGCAGTACTTC
CASSSGDSSYEQYF
>15|NA|TRBD2|TRBJ2-7|TRBV5-1
TGCGCCAGCAGCTTTTCTAGCGGGGGGGAATACGAGCAGTACTTC
CASSFSSGGEYEQYF
>17|NA|TRBD2|TRBJ2-7|TRBV5-1
TGCGCCAGCAGCCCCGGGACTACCTCACCGGGGCCGGGCGAGCAGTACTTC
CASSPGTTSPGPGEQYF
>12|NA|NA|TRBJ2-5|TRBV5-1
TGCGCCAGCAGCTTGGACGGAGAGACCCAGTACTTC
CASSLDGETQYF
>14|NA|TRBD1|TRBJ2-7|TRBV9
TGTGCCAGCAGCCCCGGGACAGGGGCCTACGAGCAGTACTTC
CASSPGTGAYEQYF